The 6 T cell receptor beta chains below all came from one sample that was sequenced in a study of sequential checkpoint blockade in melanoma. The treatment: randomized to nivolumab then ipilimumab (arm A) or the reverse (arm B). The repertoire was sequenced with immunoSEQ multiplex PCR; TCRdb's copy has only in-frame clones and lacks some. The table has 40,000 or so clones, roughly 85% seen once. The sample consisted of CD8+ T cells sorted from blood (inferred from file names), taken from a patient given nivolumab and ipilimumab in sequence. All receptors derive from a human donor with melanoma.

CDR3 nucleotides: TGTGCCAGCAGTCAATCTAGCGGGCCCTCCTACGAGCAGTACTTC. Amino acid sequence: CASSQSSGPSYEQYF. The chain carries TRBV7-9 and TRBJ2-5, with 8 bases that match TRBD2. The end of the DNA aligns better with TRBJ2-7, so the J call may be wrong. Germline V gene lookup returns CDR1 SEHNR and CDR2 FQNEAQ (reference sequence). The CDR3 is made up of 15 amino acids.

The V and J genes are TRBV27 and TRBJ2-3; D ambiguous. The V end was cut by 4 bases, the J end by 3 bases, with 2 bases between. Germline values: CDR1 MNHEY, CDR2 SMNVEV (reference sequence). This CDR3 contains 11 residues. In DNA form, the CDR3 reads TGTGCCAGCAGTTCGACAGATACGCAGTATTTT. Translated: CASSSTDTQYF.

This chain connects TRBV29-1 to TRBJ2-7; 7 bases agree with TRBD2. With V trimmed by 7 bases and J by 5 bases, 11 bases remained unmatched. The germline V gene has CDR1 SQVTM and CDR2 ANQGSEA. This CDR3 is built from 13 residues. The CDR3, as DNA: TGCAGCGGGGCCGCGAGGGAGGGGAACGAGCAGTACTTC. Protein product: CSGAAREGNEQYF.

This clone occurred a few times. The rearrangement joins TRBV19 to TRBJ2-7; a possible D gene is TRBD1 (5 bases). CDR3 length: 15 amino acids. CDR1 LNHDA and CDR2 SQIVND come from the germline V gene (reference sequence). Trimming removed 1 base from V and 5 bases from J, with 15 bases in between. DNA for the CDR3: TGTGCCAGTAGTATAGGACAGACCCAGAGGCACGAGCAGTACTTC. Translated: CASSIGQTQRHEQYF.

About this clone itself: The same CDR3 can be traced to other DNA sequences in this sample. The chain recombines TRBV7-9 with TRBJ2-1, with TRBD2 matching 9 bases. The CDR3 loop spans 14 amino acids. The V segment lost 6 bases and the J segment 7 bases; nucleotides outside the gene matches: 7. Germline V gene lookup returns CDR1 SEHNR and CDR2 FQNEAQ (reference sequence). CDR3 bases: TGTGCCAGCAGTTCCGGGACTAGCCCGAATGAGCAGTTCTTC. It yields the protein CASSSGTSPNEQFF.

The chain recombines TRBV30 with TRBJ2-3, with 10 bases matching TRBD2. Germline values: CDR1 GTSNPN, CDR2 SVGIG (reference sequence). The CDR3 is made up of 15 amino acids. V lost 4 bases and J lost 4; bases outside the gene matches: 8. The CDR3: CAWTAAGGPADTQYF. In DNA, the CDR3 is TGTGCCTGGACCGCAGCGGGAGGGCCGGCAGATACGCAGTATTTT.